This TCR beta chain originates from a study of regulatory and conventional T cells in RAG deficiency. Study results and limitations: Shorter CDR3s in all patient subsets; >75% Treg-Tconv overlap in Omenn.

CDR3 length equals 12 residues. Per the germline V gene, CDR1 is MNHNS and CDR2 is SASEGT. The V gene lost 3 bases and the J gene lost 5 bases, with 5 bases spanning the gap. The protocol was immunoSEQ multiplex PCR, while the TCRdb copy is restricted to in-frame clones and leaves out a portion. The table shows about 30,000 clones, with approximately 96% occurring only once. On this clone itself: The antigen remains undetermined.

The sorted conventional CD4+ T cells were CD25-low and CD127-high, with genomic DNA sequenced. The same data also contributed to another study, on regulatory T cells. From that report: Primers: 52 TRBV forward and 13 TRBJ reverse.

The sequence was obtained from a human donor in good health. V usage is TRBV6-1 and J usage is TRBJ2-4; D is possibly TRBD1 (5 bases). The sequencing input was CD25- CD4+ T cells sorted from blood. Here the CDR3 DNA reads TGTGCCAGCAGTGACAGGGAAAACATTCAGTACTTC. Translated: CASSDRENIQYF.